This T cell receptor beta chain was identified during a study of T cells after yellow fever vaccination. Details on this clonotype: Its specificity is unknown.

In TCRdb, the 5' RACE reads were re-called with MiXCR into one record per CDR3 protein. The sample holds 250,000 to 300,000 distinct CDR3 sequences, about 5.2% seen once. Notes on the study in general: A large majority of primary-vaccination clones showed up again after the booster (approximately 95% CD4, around 90% CD8).

The V gene lost 0 bases and the J gene lost 0 bases, with 6 bases spanning the gap. CDR3 length: 14 amino acids. The V gene's germline CDR1 is SGHRS and CDR2 YFSETQ. The sequence was collected from a man aged 18 to 29 who received the YFV17D yellow fever vaccine. The sample in question was CD4+ T cells sorted from PBMCs, obtained on the day of the yellow fever booster vaccination. The chain carries TRBV5-1 and TRBJ1-1; D uncertain. CDR3 protein: CASSLVEMNTEAFF. The CDR3 DNA follows: TGCGCCAGCAGCTTGGTAGAGATGAACACTGAAGCTTTCTTT.